Included here is one T cell receptor (beta chain) sequence, with context. Obtained from alopecia areata patients were lesional scalp punch biopsies along with peripheral blood. Separation by sorting yielded CD4+ and CD8+ T cells from PBMCs. The data belong to a study of CD8+ T cells in alopecia areata. For the study at large: Patients received oral tofacitinib, 5 to 10 mg twice daily, for moderate-to-severe alopecia areata.

After isolation, RNA underwent reverse transcription to generate cDNA as the sequencing template. Profiling relied on immunoSEQ multiplex PCR, and the TCRdb table lists in-frame clones only, not all of them. The sample includes about 200,000 clones, around three fifths of them seen just once. CDR3 length equals 15 residues. The germline V gene encodes CDR1 LGHNT and CDR2 FRNRAP. Germline trimming cut 6 bases from V and 2 bases from J; bases unmatched to any gene: 4. The specimen was CD4+ T cells sorted from blood, collected at week 0. The V gene is TRBV12-5, the J gene TRBJ1-5; 10 positions match TRBD1. This clonotype was sampled from a human donor with alopecia areata. The CDR3 DNA is TGTGCTAGTGGGACCGGGACAGGGGGCAATCAGCCCCAGCATTTT. Translation: CASGTGTGGNQPQHF.